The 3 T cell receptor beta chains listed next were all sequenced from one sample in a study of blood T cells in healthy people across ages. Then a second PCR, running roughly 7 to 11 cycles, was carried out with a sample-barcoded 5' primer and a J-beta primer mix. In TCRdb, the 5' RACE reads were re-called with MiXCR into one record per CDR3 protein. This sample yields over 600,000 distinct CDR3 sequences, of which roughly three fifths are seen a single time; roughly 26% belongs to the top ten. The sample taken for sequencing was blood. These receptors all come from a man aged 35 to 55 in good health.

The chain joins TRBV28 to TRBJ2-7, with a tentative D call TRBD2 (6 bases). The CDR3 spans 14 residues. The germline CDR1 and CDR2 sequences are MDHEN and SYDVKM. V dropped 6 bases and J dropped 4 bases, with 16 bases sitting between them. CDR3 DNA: TGTGCCAGCAGCTGGGGACTTACCGCTTACGAGCAGTACTTC. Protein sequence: CASSWGLTAYEQYF.

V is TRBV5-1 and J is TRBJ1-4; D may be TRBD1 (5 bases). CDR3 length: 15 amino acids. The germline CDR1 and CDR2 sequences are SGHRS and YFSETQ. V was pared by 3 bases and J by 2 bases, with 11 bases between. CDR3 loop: CASSSGGTTNEKLFF. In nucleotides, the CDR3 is TGCGCCAGCAGCTCGGGGGGGACGACTAATGAAAAACTGTTTTTT.

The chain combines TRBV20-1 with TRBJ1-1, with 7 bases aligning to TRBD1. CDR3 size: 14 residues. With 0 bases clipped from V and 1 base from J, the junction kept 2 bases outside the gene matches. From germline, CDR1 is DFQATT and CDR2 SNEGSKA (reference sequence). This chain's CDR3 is CSARDGTANTEAFF. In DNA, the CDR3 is TGCAGTGCTAGAGACGGGACAGCGAACACTGAAGCTTTCTTT.